This T cell receptor (beta chain) derives from a study of technical replicates of blood from several donors. Produced via immunoSEQ multiplex PCR; TCRdb's table is partial and in-frame only. The sample lists some 70,000 clones; under 98% were seen once. Germline V gene lookup returns CDR1 LNHDA and CDR2 SQIVND (reference sequence). Trimming cost V 3 bases and J 6 bases; bases outside gene matches: 6. CDR3 size: 15 residues. Sample: T cells isolated from PBMCs. The receptor's source is a human donor in good health. The chain combines TRBV19 with TRBJ1-3; 9 bases are a match to TRBD1. This chain's CDR3 is CASSIGGQGSNTIYF. In nucleotides, the CDR3 is TGTGCCAGTAGTATTGGGGGACAGGGATCAAACACCATATATTTT.